The rows below give T cell receptor beta chains drawn from one sample of a study of T-cell memory formation after mild COVID-19. Via MiXCR, TCRdb re-called the 5' RACE reads, giving one row per CDR3 protein. The data show 49,000 or so distinct CDR3 sequences, approximately 7% seen once. Sequencing was performed on PBMCs or a T cell subset sorted from them (not recorded which). The receptors stem from a man between 18 and 35 years old who had mild COVID-19 (a few samples of this study predate the infection). Cell type and time point are not known. CDR3s include the opening cysteine and the closing phenylalanine or tryptophan. The D gene is left open where the match is weak. Clone size is shown for a subset of rows, as once, few, many or a class of expanded clone.

D gene: NA; V gene: TRBV7-3; clone size: NA; J gene: TRBJ1-2; CDR3 protein: CASSFGPRAEGYTF; CDR3 DNA: TGTGCCAGCAGCTTCGGACCCCGCGCAGAAGGCTACACCTTC
D gene: NA; V gene: TRBV10-3; clone size: many; J gene: TRBJ1-4; CDR3 protein: CAIRPGTGEKLFF; CDR3 DNA: TGTGCCATCAGGCCGGGAACGGGGGAAAAACTGTTTTTT
D gene: TRBD1; V gene: TRBV7-2; clone size: many; J gene: TRBJ2-5; CDR3 protein: CASRSPTGGAFQETQYF; CDR3 DNA: TGTGCCAGCAGATCCCCGACAGGGGGGGCTTTCCAAGAGACCCAGTACTTC
D gene: TRBD1; V gene: TRBV2; clone size: few; J gene: TRBJ1-4; CDR3 protein: CASKGTGPEKLFF; CDR3 DNA: TGTGCCAGCAAAGGGACAGGGCCAGAAAAACTGTTTTTT
D gene: NA; V gene: TRBV6-6; clone size: few; J gene: TRBJ2-7; CDR3 protein: CASSPRGVSEQYF; CDR3 DNA: TGTGCCAGCAGCCCCCGCGGGGTAAGCGAGCAGTACTTC
D gene: NA; V gene: TRBV12-3/TRBV12-4; clone size: few; J gene: TRBJ2-3; CDR3 protein: CASSRYLASTDTQYF; CDR3 DNA: TGTGCCAGCAGTCGTTATCTCGCTAGCACAGATACGCAGTATTTT
D gene: NA; V gene: TRBV5-1; clone size: NA; J gene: TRBJ1-2; CDR3 protein: CASSLDRSYGYTF; CDR3 DNA: TGCGCCAGCAGCTTGGACAGGTCCTATGGCTACACCTTC
D gene: TRBD2; V gene: TRBV5-1; clone size: NA; J gene: TRBJ2-5; CDR3 protein: CASSLLSGGQETQYF; CDR3 DNA: TGCGCCAGCAGCTTGCTTAGCGGGGGGCAAGAGACCCAGTACTTC
D gene: NA; V gene: TRBV7-9; clone size: many; J gene: TRBJ1-6; CDR3 protein: CASSLAGARSSPLHF; CDR3 DNA: TGTGCCAGCAGCTTGGCAGGGGCGCGGAGCTCACCCCTCCACTTT
D gene: NA; V gene: TRBV7-2; clone size: many; J gene: TRBJ1-5; CDR3 protein: CASSFGGGQPQHF; CDR3 DNA: TGTGCCAGCAGCTTTGGGGGTGGCCAGCCCCAGCATTTT
D gene: NA; V gene: TRBV6-5; clone size: few; J gene: TRBJ1-2; CDR3 protein: CASSLLSGHNYGYTF; CDR3 DNA: TGTGCCAGCAGCTTACTTTCAGGGCATAACTATGGCTACACCTTC
D gene: TRBD2; V gene: TRBV7-2; clone size: many; J gene: TRBJ2-3; CDR3 protein: CASSLLAGKDTQYF; CDR3 DNA: TGTGCCAGCAGCTTACTAGCGGGGAAGGATACGCAGTATTTT
D gene: NA; V gene: TRBV7-2; clone size: few; J gene: TRBJ2-3; CDR3 protein: CASSLGLHTDTQYF; CDR3 DNA: TGTGCCAGCAGCTTAGGACTCCACACAGATACGCAGTATTTT
D gene: TRBD2; V gene: TRBV18; clone size: NA; J gene: TRBJ2-5; CDR3 protein: CASSPRTSGQETQYF; CDR3 DNA: TGTGCCAGCTCACCACGGACTAGCGGCCAAGAGACCCAGTACTTC
D gene: NA; V gene: TRBV11-2; clone size: few; J gene: TRBJ2-5; CDR3 protein: CASSPGARSPRETQYF; CDR3 DNA: TGTGCCAGCAGCCCGGGGGCCAGGTCGCCAAGAGAGACCCAGTACTTC
D gene: NA; V gene: TRBV5-1; clone size: few; J gene: TRBJ2-7; CDR3 protein: CASSLLRAGLSYEQYF; CDR3 DNA: TGCGCCAGCAGCTTGCTCCGAGCGGGCCTCTCCTACGAGCAGTACTTC
D gene: NA; V gene: TRBV5-1; clone size: few; J gene: TRBJ2-5; CDR3 protein: CASSKTTGFIETQYF; CDR3 DNA: TGCGCCAGCAGCAAAACTACAGGGTTCATAGAGACCCAGTACTTC
D gene: NA; V gene: TRBV5-1; clone size: few; J gene: TRBJ2-3; CDR3 protein: CASSLGRNPDTQYF; CDR3 DNA: TGCGCCAGCAGCTTGGGAAGGAACCCAGATACGCAGTATTTT
D gene: NA; V gene: TRBV11-2; clone size: NA; J gene: TRBJ2-7; CDR3 protein: CASSFREARFFNEQYF; CDR3 DNA: TGTGCCAGCAGCTTTAGGGAAGCCCGGTTCTTCAACGAGCAGTACTTC
D gene: TRBD2; V gene: TRBV7-2; clone size: many; J gene: TRBJ2-1; CDR3 protein: CASSFGTSGGYNEQFF; CDR3 DNA: TGTGCCAGCAGCTTTGGGACTAGCGGGGGGTACAATGAGCAGTTCTTC
D gene: NA; V gene: TRBV7-2; clone size: many; J gene: TRBJ2-1; CDR3 protein: CASSLGGQGRRSGQFF; CDR3 DNA: TGTGCCAGCAGCTTAGGAGGTCAGGGTCGACGATCGGGGCAGTTCTTC
D gene: NA; V gene: TRBV4-3; clone size: few; J gene: TRBJ1-2; CDR3 protein: CASSQESWGGYTF; CDR3 DNA: TGCGCCAGCAGCCAAGAGTCCTGGGGTGGCTACACCTTC
D gene: NA; V gene: TRBV29-1; clone size: few; J gene: TRBJ1-4; CDR3 protein: CSVGWMNEKLFF; CDR3 DNA: TGCAGCGTGGGTTGGATGAATGAAAAACTGTTTTTT
D gene: NA; V gene: TRBV10-3; clone size: few; J gene: TRBJ2-5; CDR3 protein: CAISFQRETQYF; CDR3 DNA: TGTGCCATCAGCTTCCAAAGGGAGACCCAGTACTTC
D gene: NA; V gene: TRBV9; clone size: few; J gene: TRBJ2-3; CDR3 protein: CASSGSMGTQYF; CDR3 DNA: TGTGCCAGCAGCGGATCAATGGGTACGCAGTATTTT
D gene: NA; V gene: TRBV7-2; clone size: many; J gene: TRBJ2-2; CDR3 protein: CASSPQTAGELFF; CDR3 DNA: TGTGCCAGCAGCCCTCAGACAGCCGGGGAGCTGTTTTTT
D gene: TRBD1; V gene: TRBV29-1; clone size: NA; J gene: TRBJ2-5; CDR3 protein: CSADRGHHQETQYF; CDR3 DNA: TGCAGTGCGGACAGGGGGCACCACCAAGAGACCCAGTACTTC
D gene: NA; V gene: TRBV7-3; clone size: many; J gene: TRBJ2-3; CDR3 protein: CASSLHALGGQDTQYF; CDR3 DNA: TGTGCCAGCAGCTTACATGCGCTGGGGGGGCAAGATACGCAGTATTTT
D gene: NA; V gene: TRBV29-1; clone size: NA; J gene: TRBJ1-2; CDR3 protein: CSVEPGNTF; CDR3 DNA: TGCAGCGTTGAACCAGGGAACACCTTC
D gene: NA; V gene: TRBV5-4; clone size: few; J gene: TRBJ1-3; CDR3 protein: CASSLAQGNTIYF; CDR3 DNA: TGTGCCAGCAGCTTGGCCCAGGGCAACACCATATATTTT
D gene: NA; V gene: TRBV5-1; clone size: NA; J gene: TRBJ1-2; CDR3 protein: CASSLEAANYGYTF; CDR3 DNA: TGCGCCAGCAGCTTGGAAGCGGCTAACTATGGCTACACCTTC
D gene: NA; V gene: TRBV20-1; clone size: NA; J gene: TRBJ1-6; CDR3 protein: CSARGTGPSSYNSPLHF; CDR3 DNA: TGCAGTGCTAGAGGTACAGGGCCCAGCTCCTATAATTCACCCCTCCACTTT
D gene: TRBD1; V gene: TRBV12-3/TRBV12-4; clone size: NA; J gene: TRBJ1-1; CDR3 protein: CASTLGDRGTEAFF; CDR3 DNA: TGTGCCAGCACTTTGGGGGACAGGGGCACTGAAGCTTTCTTT
D gene: TRBD1; V gene: TRBV7-2; clone size: few; J gene: TRBJ2-3; CDR3 protein: CASSPQGQGSTDTQYF; CDR3 DNA: TGTGCCAGCAGCCCACAGGGACAGGGAAGCACAGATACGCAGTATTTT
D gene: NA; V gene: TRBV7-2; clone size: NA; J gene: TRBJ1-4; CDR3 protein: CASSASATNEKLFF; CDR3 DNA: TGTGCCAGCAGCGCGAGTGCAACTAATGAAAAACTGTTTTTT
D gene: NA; V gene: TRBV10-3; clone size: NA; J gene: TRBJ1-1; CDR3 protein: CAIRETQRNTEAFF; CDR3 DNA: TGTGCCATCAGGGAGACACAGAGGAACACTGAAGCTTTCTTT
D gene: NA; V gene: TRBV5-1; clone size: many; J gene: TRBJ2-5; CDR3 protein: CASSSRQETQYF; CDR3 DNA: TGCGCCAGCAGCTCTCGTCAAGAGACCCAGTACTTC
D gene: NA; V gene: TRBV4-2; clone size: few; J gene: TRBJ2-2; CDR3 protein: CASSPYSNTGELFF; CDR3 DNA: TGTGCCAGCAGCCCGTACTCGAACACCGGGGAGCTGTTTTTT
D gene: NA; V gene: TRBV12-3/TRBV12-4; clone size: NA; J gene: TRBJ2-3; CDR3 protein: CASSFSAGGTDTQYF; CDR3 DNA: TGTGCCAGCAGTTTTTCCGCAGGGGGCACAGATACGCAGTATTTT
D gene: NA; V gene: TRBV5-6; clone size: few; J gene: TRBJ2-3; CDR3 protein: CASSPPRGPDTQYF; CDR3 DNA: TGTGCCAGCAGCCCCCCCAGAGGCCCAGATACGCAGTATTTT
D gene: TRBD2; V gene: TRBV6-2/TRBV6-3; clone size: few; J gene: TRBJ2-3; CDR3 protein: CASMTELAEKPDTQYF; CDR3 DNA: TGTGCCAGCATGACAGAACTAGCGGAGAAACCGGATACGCAGTATTTT
D gene: NA; V gene: TRBV7-2; clone size: few; J gene: TRBJ2-5; CDR3 protein: CASSFSAGETQYF; CDR3 DNA: TGTGCCAGCAGCTTTAGCGCGGGAGAGACCCAGTACTTC